A selection of T cell receptor beta chains follows, all from one sample in a study of blood T cell repertoires in COVID-19. The method was immunoSEQ multiplex PCR; TCRdb's version includes in-frame clones alone and lacks a portion of them. The data contain around 150,000 clones, approximately 89% of them singletons. The sequenced material came from peripheral blood. All receptors derive from a man in his fifties or sixties with active or convalescent COVID-19. Both conserved end residues are part of each CDR3. A D gene is named only where the DNA matches it firmly. The listing skips clone size in some rows; elsewhere it reads once, few, many or a size class.

J gene | D gene | clone size | V gene | CDR3 protein | CDR3 DNA
TRBJ2-7 | TRBD1 | . | TRBV4-2 | CASSQRDRGQGQYF | TGTGCCAGCAGCCAACGGGACAGGGGGCAAGGGCAGTACTTC
TRBJ2-3 | TRBD2 | few | TRBV19 | CASSTGTSGTNTQYF | TGTGCCAGTAGTACCGGGACTAGCGGGACAAATACGCAGTATTTT
TRBJ2-7 | . | . | TRBV2 | CASLLVPYEQYF | TGTGCCAGCCTTTTAGTCCCCTACGAGCAGTACTTC
TRBJ2-2 | TRBD1 | once | TRBV24-1 | CATSPTGATGELFF | TGTGCCACCAGCCCGACAGGGGCAACCGGGGAGCTGTTTTTT
TRBJ1-5 | . | . | TRBV27 | CASSLFGSVRSNQPQHF | TGTGCCAGCAGTTTATTCGGGTCGGTGAGGAGCAATCAGCCCCAGCATTTT
TRBJ2-3 | . | . | TRBV5-4 | CASSFGGITDTQYF | TGTGCCAGCAGCTTTGGAGGGATCACAGATACGCAGTATTTT
TRBJ2-1 | TRBD2 | . | TRBV10-3 | CAISELAGPYNEQFF | TGTGCCATCTCTGAACTAGCGGGACCCTACAATGAGCAGTTCTTC
TRBJ2-7 | TRBD1 | . | TRBV29-1 | CSVEVRDSSYEQYF | TGCAGCGTTGAAGTTCGGGACAGCTCCTACGAGCAGTACTTC
TRBJ2-1 | . | . | TRBV6-1 | CASSAGQGFTSYNEQFF | TGTGCCAGCAGTGCTGGGCAGGGGTTCACGTCCTACAATGAGCAGTTCTTC
TRBJ1-4 | TRBD1 | . | TRBV5-1 | CASSSGDREKLFF | TGCGCCAGCAGCTCTGGGGACAGGGAAAAACTGTTTTTT
TRBJ2-3 | TRBD1 | . | TRBV19 | CASSSGTGSLTDTQYF | TGTGCCAGTAGTAGTGGGACAGGGAGCTTGACAGATACGCAGTATTTT
TRBJ2-7 | TRBD1 | . | TRBV4-2 | CASSLRQGSYEQYF | TGTGCCAGCAGTCTTAGACAGGGGAGCTACGAGCAGTACTTC
TRBJ2-7 | . | . | TRBV19 | CASSDPDRFYEQYF | TGTGCCAGTAGTGACCCGGACAGATTCTACGAGCAGTACTTC
TRBJ1-6 | TRBD1 | . | TRBV2 | CARQGAQSPLHF | TGTGCCAGACAGGGGGCCCAGTCACCCCTCCACTTT
TRBJ1-4 | . | once | TRBV20-1 | CSASFQGGEKLFF | TGCAGTGCTAGTTTTCAGGGAGGTGAAAAACTGTTTTTT
TRBJ2-7 | TRBD1 | . | TRBV5-1 | CASSQDRSSYEQYF | TGCGCCAGCAGCCAGGACAGGAGCTCCTACGAGCAGTACTTC
TRBJ2-6 | TRBD1 | once | TRBV14 | CASSGTGPGANVLTF | TGTGCCAGCAGCGGGACAGGGCCCGGGGCCAACGTCCTGACTTTC
TRBJ2-1 | TRBD1 | . | TRBV15 | CATSRGQGVYEQFF | TGTGCCACCAGCAGAGGACAGGGGGTTTATGAGCAGTTCTTC
TRBJ2-2 | TRBD2 | . | TRBV3-1/TRBV3-2 | CASSQRLAGVHGELFF | TGTGCCAGCAGCCAGAGACTAGCGGGAGTGCACGGGGAGCTGTTTTTT
TRBJ1-5 | TRBD1 | . | TRBV4-2 | CASSRDRDRANQPQHF | TGTGCCAGCAGCCGGGACAGGGATCGCGCGAATCAGCCCCAGCATTTT
TRBJ1-6 | . | . | TRBV7-9 | CASSGGQNSPLHF | TGTGCCAGCAGCGGAGGACAGAATTCACCCCTCCACTTT
TRBJ2-1 | . | . | TRBV11-2 | CASSLRVMGRDSYNEQFF | TGTGCCAGCAGCTTAAGGGTCATGGGGCGGGACAGCTACAATGAGCAGTTCTTC
TRBJ1-6 | . | . | TRBV18 | CASSPAVGGNSPLHF | TGTGCCAGCTCACCCGCGGTTGGGGGCAATTCACCCCTCCACTTT
TRBJ1-4 | TRBD1 | once | TRBV13 | CASSRQGNGEKLFF | TGTGCCAGCAGCCGACAGGGGAATGGAGAAAAACTGTTTTTT
TRBJ1-2 | TRBD1 | . | TRBV6-2/TRBV6-3 | CASSFRGSVYGYTF | TGTGCCAGCAGTTTCAGGGGGTCGGTATATGGCTACACCTTC
TRBJ2-7 | TRBD2 | . | TRBV11-2 | CASSLDSLAVRYF | TGTGCCAGCAGCTTAGATTCACTAGCGGTCCGGTACTTC
TRBJ2-1 | . | . | TRBV7-3 | CASSLTTGGIQNEQFF | TGTGCCAGCAGCTTAACGACTGGCGGGATTCAGAATGAGCAGTTCTTC
TRBJ2-7 | . | . | TRBV6-2/TRBV6-3 | CASSLTGGRIYEQYF | TGTGCCAGCAGTTTGACAGGCGGGCGTATCTACGAGCAGTACTTC
TRBJ1-2 | TRBD1 | . | TRBV29-1 | CSVEEGDRTGHF | TGCAGCGTTGAAGAAGGGGACAGGACGGGCCACTTC
TRBJ1-6 | . | few | TRBV15 | CATSRDRQGGSYNSPLHF | TGTGCCACCAGCAGAGATCGGCAGGGAGGATCCTATAATTCACCCCTCCACTTT
TRBJ1-2 | TRBD1 | . | TRBV25-1 | CASSGGQGYGYTF | TGTGCCAGCAGTGGGGGACAGGGCTATGGCTACACCTTC
TRBJ1-4 | . | . | TRBV5-4 | CASSQGNEKLFF | TGTGCCAGCAGCCAGGGTAATGAAAAACTGTTTTTT
TRBJ2-7 | TRBD1 | . | TRBV7-2 | CASRAGTGGSYEQYF | TGTGCCAGCAGGGCTGGGACAGGGGGTTCCTACGAGCAGTACTTC
TRBJ2-7 | TRBD2 | . | TRBV19 | CASNNGGLAGSYEQYF | TGTGCCAGTAACAACGGCGGACTAGCGGGATCCTACGAGCAGTACTTC
TRBJ2-6 | . | . | TRBV15 | CATSRERGGANVLTF | TGTGCCACCAGCAGAGAAAGGGGAGGGGCCAACGTCCTGACTTTC
TRBJ1-1 | . | . | TRBV18 | CASSLYDTGNTEAFF | TGTGCCAGCTCCCTTTATGATACGGGGAACACTGAAGCTTTCTTT
TRBJ2-3 | TRBD1 | . | TRBV19 | CASSLAGTGSTDTQYF | TGTGCCAGTAGTTTAGCCGGGACAGGGAGCACAGATACGCAGTATTTT
TRBJ1-6 | . | . | TRBV12-3/TRBV12-4 | CASSFGDSPLHF | TGTGCCAGCAGTTTCGGGGATTCACCCCTCCACTTT
TRBJ1-4 | . | . | TRBV7-2 | CASSLDRDPTNEKLFF | TGTGCCAGCAGCTTAGACAGGGATCCAACTAATGAAAAACTGTTTTTT